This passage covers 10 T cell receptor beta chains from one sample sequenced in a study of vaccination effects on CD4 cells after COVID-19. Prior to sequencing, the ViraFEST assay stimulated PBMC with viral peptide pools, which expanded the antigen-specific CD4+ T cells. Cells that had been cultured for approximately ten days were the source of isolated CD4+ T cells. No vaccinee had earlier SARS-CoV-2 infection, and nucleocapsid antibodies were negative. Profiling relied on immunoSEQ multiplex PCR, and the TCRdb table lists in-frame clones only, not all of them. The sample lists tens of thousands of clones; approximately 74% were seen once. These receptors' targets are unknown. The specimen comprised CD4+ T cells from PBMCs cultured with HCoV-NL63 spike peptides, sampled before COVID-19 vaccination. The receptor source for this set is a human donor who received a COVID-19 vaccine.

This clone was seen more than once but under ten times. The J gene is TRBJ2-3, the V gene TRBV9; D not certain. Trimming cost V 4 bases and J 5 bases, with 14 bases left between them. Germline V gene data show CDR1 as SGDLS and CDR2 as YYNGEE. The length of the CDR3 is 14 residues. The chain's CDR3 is CASSPTQRGDTQYF. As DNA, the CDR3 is TGTGCCAGCAGCCCGACTCAACGCGGAGATACGCAGTATTTT.

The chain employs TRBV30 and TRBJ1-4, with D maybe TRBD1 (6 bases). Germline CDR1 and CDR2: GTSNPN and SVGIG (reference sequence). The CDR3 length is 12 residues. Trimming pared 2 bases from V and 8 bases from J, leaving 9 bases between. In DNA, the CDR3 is TGTGCCTGGAGTACAGGGAGCGAAAAACTGTTTTTT. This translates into CAWSTGSEKLFF.

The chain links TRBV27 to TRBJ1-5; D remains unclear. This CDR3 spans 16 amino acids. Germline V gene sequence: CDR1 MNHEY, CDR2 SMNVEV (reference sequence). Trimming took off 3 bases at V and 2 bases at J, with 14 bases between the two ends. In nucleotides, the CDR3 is TGTGCCAGCAGTTTTATCTCCCCCCCCGGCAATCAGCCCCAGCATTTT. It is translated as CASSFISPPGNQPQHF.

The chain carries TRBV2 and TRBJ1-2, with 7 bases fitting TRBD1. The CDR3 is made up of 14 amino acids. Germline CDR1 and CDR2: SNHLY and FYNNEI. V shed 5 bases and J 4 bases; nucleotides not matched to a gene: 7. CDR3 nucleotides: TGTGCCAGCAGTCGACAGGGCCCAATCTATGGCTACACCTTC. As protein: CASSRQGPIYGYTF.

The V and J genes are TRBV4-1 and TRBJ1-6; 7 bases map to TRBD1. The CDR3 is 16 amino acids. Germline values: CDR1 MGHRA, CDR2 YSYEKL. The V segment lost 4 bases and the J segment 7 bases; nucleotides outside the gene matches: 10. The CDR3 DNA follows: TGCGCCAGCAGCCGGGGGCGACAGGGAAAGAATTCACCCCTCCACTTT. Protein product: CASSRGRQGKNSPLHF.

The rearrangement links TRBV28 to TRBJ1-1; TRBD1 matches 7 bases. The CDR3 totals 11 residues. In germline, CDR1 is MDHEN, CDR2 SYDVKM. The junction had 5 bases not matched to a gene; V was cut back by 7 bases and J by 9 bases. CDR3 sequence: CASIQGLQAFF. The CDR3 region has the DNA TGTGCCAGCATACAGGGGCTACAAGCTTTCTTT.

The CDR3 is CASSSQAVFEQYV. The CDR3 nucleotides read TGTGCCAGCAGCTCCCAAGCCGTTTTTGAGCAGTACGTC. The chain recombines TRBV5-6 with TRBJ2-7; D not certain. V lost 3 bases and J 7 bases, leaving 14 bases between the germline ends. The germline V gene has CDR1 SGHDT and CDR2 YYEEEE. This CDR3 has 13 amino acids.

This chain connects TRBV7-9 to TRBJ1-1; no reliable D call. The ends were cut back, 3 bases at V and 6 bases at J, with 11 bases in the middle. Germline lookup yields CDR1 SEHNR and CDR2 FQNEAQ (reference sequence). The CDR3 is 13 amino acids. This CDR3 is CASSFTELAEAFF. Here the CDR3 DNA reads TGTGCCAGCAGCTTTACAGAGCTCGCTGAAGCTTTCTTT.

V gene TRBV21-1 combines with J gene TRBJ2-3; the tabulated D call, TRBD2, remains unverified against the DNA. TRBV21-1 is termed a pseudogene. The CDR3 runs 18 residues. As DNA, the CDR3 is TGTGCCAGCAGCAAAGGTTTGACCTGCGGGGACCCTACAGATACGCAGTATTTT. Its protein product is CASSKGLTCGDPTDTQYF.

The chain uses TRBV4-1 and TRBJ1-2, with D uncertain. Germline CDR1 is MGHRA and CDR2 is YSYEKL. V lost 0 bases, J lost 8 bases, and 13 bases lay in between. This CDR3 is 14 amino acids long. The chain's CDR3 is CASSQDRGARGYTF. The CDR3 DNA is TGCGCCAGCAGCCAAGACCGGGGAGCCCGGGGCTACACCTTC.